A selection of T cell receptor beta chains follows, all from one sample in a study of cytomegalovirus exposure and HLA in healthy donors. The assay was immunoSEQ multiplex PCR, and TCRdb's table has in-frame clones only and misses some. The sample lists more than 80,000 clones, roughly 82% seen once, with roughly 2.9% in the top ten. The specimen sequenced was PBMCs. All receptors come from a male donor in good health and CMV-seropositive. CDR3s include the opening cysteine and the closing phenylalanine or tryptophan. D genes are given only for firm matches. Size values are once, few and many counts, or a class for expanded clones, and some rows have none.

v_call: TRBV5-4; clone_size: few; d_call: TRBD2; j_call: TRBJ2-7; cdr3_aa: CASRRGGGYEQYF; cdr3_nt: TGTGCCAGCAGACGGGGGGGCGGGTACGAGCAGTACTTC
v_call: TRBV18; clone_size: .; d_call: .; j_call: TRBJ1-4; cdr3_aa: CASSPQRATNEKLFF; cdr3_nt: TGTGCCAGCTCGCCACAGAGGGCAACTAATGAAAAACTGTTTTTT
v_call: TRBV19; clone_size: few; d_call: TRBD2; j_call: TRBJ2-7; cdr3_aa: CASSPNLAGGRYEQYF; cdr3_nt: TGTGCCAGTAGTCCCAATCTAGCGGGAGGCCGCTACGAGCAGTACTTC
v_call: TRBV6-5; clone_size: few; d_call: .; j_call: TRBJ1-1; cdr3_aa: CASSPRGNTEAFF; cdr3_nt: TGTGCCAGCAGCCCCAGGGGAAACACTGAAGCTTTCTTT
v_call: TRBV6-1; clone_size: medium-sized; d_call: TRBD1; j_call: TRBJ2-3; cdr3_aa: CASSDGQGGPDTQYF; cdr3_nt: TGTGCCAGCAGCGACGGACAGGGAGGTCCAGATACGCAGTATTTT
v_call: TRBV4-3; clone_size: .; d_call: .; j_call: TRBJ1-2; cdr3_aa: CASSQETRTNYGYTF; cdr3_nt: TGCGCCAGCAGCCAAGAAACCAGGACTAACTATGGCTACACCTTC
v_call: TRBV6-5; clone_size: few; d_call: .; j_call: TRBJ1-6; cdr3_aa: CASAVAGGNSPLHF; cdr3_nt: TGTGCCAGCGCCGTGGCAGGTGGAAATTCACCCCTCCACTTT
v_call: TRBV29-1; clone_size: .; d_call: .; j_call: TRBJ2-1; cdr3_aa: CSVEGLADEQFF; cdr3_nt: TGCAGCGTTGAAGGGCTAGCCGATGAGCAGTTCTTC
v_call: TRBV5-6; clone_size: .; d_call: TRBD1; j_call: TRBJ2-5; cdr3_aa: CASSTGTEETQYF; cdr3_nt: TGTGCCAGCAGCACCGGGACAGAAGAGACCCAGTACTTC
v_call: TRBV18; clone_size: .; d_call: TRBD2; j_call: TRBJ2-4; cdr3_aa: CASSPTVLAGGYLAKNIQYF; cdr3_nt: TGTGCCAGCTCCCCGACGGTCTTGGCGGGGGGATACTTAGCCAAAAACATTCAGTACTTC
v_call: TRBV5-6; clone_size: .; d_call: .; j_call: TRBJ2-7; cdr3_aa: CASSFSVGLLYSYEQYF; cdr3_nt: TGTGCCAGCAGCTTCAGTGTTGGGCTCCTGTACTCCTACGAGCAGTACTTC
v_call: TRBV4-2; clone_size: once; d_call: .; j_call: TRBJ1-6; cdr3_aa: CASSQVWGRDSPLHF; cdr3_nt: TGTGCCAGCAGCCAAGTATGGGGGCGGGATTCACCCCTCCACTTT
v_call: TRBV30; clone_size: .; d_call: .; j_call: TRBJ1-5; cdr3_aa: CAWSPGGGQPQHF; cdr3_nt: TGTGCCTGGAGTCCGGGGGGTGGTCAGCCCCAGCATTTT
v_call: TRBV4-2; clone_size: .; d_call: .; j_call: TRBJ1-5; cdr3_aa: CASSQDRQGHQPQHF; cdr3_nt: TGTGCCAGCAGCCAAGATAGGCAGGGCCATCAGCCCCAGCATTTT
v_call: TRBV7-2; clone_size: .; d_call: .; j_call: TRBJ2-2; cdr3_aa: CASRLRGDTRAGELFF; cdr3_nt: TGTGCCAGCAGGCTCCGGGGAGACACCCGCGCCGGGGAGCTGTTTTTT
v_call: TRBV30; clone_size: .; d_call: .; j_call: TRBJ2-1; cdr3_aa: CAWSVRGSSYNEQFF; cdr3_nt: TGTGCCTGGAGTGTAAGGGGGAGCTCCTACAATGAGCAGTTCTTC
v_call: TRBV7-3; clone_size: .; d_call: TRBD1; j_call: TRBJ2-3; cdr3_aa: CASSLAGGDTDTQYF; cdr3_nt: TGTGCCAGCAGCTTGGCAGGGGGTGACACAGATACGCAGTATTTT
v_call: TRBV20-1; clone_size: .; d_call: .; j_call: TRBJ2-3; cdr3_aa: CSALTDTQYF; cdr3_nt: TGCAGTGCTCTCACAGATACGCAGTATTTT
v_call: TRBV2; clone_size: .; d_call: TRBD1; j_call: TRBJ2-7; cdr3_aa: CASHPQGAWYEQYF; cdr3_nt: TGTGCCAGCCATCCCCAGGGGGCATGGTACGAGCAGTACTTC
v_call: TRBV5-1; clone_size: .; d_call: .; j_call: TRBJ2-5; cdr3_aa: CASSFLQETQYF; cdr3_nt: TGCGCCAGCAGCTTCCTCCAAGAGACCCAGTACTTC
v_call: TRBV6-5; clone_size: .; d_call: TRBD1; j_call: TRBJ2-4; cdr3_aa: CASSYSPGGWIQYF; cdr3_nt: TGTGCCAGCAGTTATAGTCCAGGGGGTTGGATTCAGTACTTC
v_call: TRBV2; clone_size: .; d_call: TRBD2; j_call: TRBJ2-5; cdr3_aa: CASRTSGGEQETQYF; cdr3_nt: TGTGCCAGCAGGACTAGCGGGGGCGAACAAGAGACCCAGTACTTC
v_call: TRBV5-6; clone_size: few; d_call: TRBD2; j_call: TRBJ2-7; cdr3_aa: CASSLSGRNYEQYF; cdr3_nt: TGTGCCAGCAGCCTAAGCGGGAGGAACTACGAGCAGTACTTC
v_call: TRBV4-1; clone_size: .; d_call: .; j_call: TRBJ1-2; cdr3_aa: CASSQRGLTGLYGYTF; cdr3_nt: TGCGCCAGCAGCCAGAGGGGATTAACAGGGCTCTATGGCTACACCTTC
v_call: TRBV13; clone_size: .; d_call: TRBD2; j_call: TRBJ2-3; cdr3_aa: CASSTSGGGIYTQYF; cdr3_nt: TGTGCCAGCAGCACTAGCGGGGGGGGAATTTATACGCAGTATTTT
v_call: TRBV6-5; clone_size: .; d_call: TRBD1; j_call: TRBJ1-2; cdr3_aa: CASSYPGQGHYGYTF; cdr3_nt: TGTGCCAGCAGTTACCCGGGACAGGGGCACTATGGCTACACCTTC
v_call: TRBV5-4; clone_size: .; d_call: .; j_call: TRBJ2-3; cdr3_aa: CASSLSRRGQHLDTQYF; cdr3_nt: TGTGCCAGCAGCCTCTCCAGGCGGGGCCAACACCTAGATACGCAGTATTTT
v_call: TRBV19; clone_size: .; d_call: TRBD2; j_call: TRBJ2-5; cdr3_aa: CASSIGTAGEQYF; cdr3_nt: TGTGCCAGTAGTATAGGGACAGCGGGGGAGCAGTACTTC
v_call: TRBV28; clone_size: .; d_call: TRBD1; j_call: TRBJ1-1; cdr3_aa: CASSLRDRAAFF; cdr3_nt: TGTGCCAGCAGTTTAAGGGACAGGGCCGCTTTCTTT
v_call: TRBV28; clone_size: .; d_call: TRBD1; j_call: TRBJ1-5; cdr3_aa: CASRSGGTGDYFSNQPQHF; cdr3_nt: TGTGCCAGCAGATCAGGGGGGACAGGGGACTACTTTAGCAATCAGCCCCAGCATTTT
v_call: TRBV30; clone_size: .; d_call: .; j_call: TRBJ1-2; cdr3_aa: CAWTGLANYGYTF; cdr3_nt: TGTGCCTGGACAGGGTTAGCTAACTATGGCTACACCTTC
v_call: TRBV5-1; clone_size: .; d_call: .; j_call: TRBJ1-1; cdr3_aa: CASRPDTQRMNTEAFF; cdr3_nt: TGCGCCAGCAGACCCGACACACAACGAATGAACACTGAAGCTTTCTTT
v_call: TRBV5-1; clone_size: .; d_call: .; j_call: TRBJ1-1; cdr3_aa: CASQRAFFTLTEAFF; cdr3_nt: TGCGCCAGCCAGAGGGCATTCTTCACCCTCACTGAAGCTTTCTTT